The 14 T cell receptor beta chains in this list originate from one sample, sequenced in a study of regulatory T cells in long-lasting Graves disease. iRepertoire HTBI primers and Arm-PCR of CDR3 regions built TCR beta libraries. TCRdb re-called the multiplex PCR reads through MiXCR, storing one row per CDR3 protein. The sample includes over 350,000 distinct CDR3 sequences, about 15% seen only once; the top ten take roughly 18%. Indicated time point: newly diagnosed GD, antithyroid drugs for less than 3 months. The TCR library was prepared using RNA isolated from PBMCs. The data also belong to a second study, concerning T cells in Graves' hyperthyroidism and ophthalmopathy.

Sample: peripheral blood mononuclear cells (PBMCs), taken at new diagnosis, from a patient treated with antithyroid drugs. The receptors stem from a woman aged 50 to 65 with Graves disease.

This clonotype came up many times. The chain has TRBV5-1 and TRBJ2-7; 9 nucleotides align to TRBD1. CDR3 size: 15 residues. The V gene's germline CDR1 is SGHRS and CDR2 YFSETQ. Germline trimming cut 2 bases from V and 0 bases from J; bases unmatched to any gene: 3. The CDR3 nucleotides are TGCGCCAGCAGCTTCGGGACAGGGAGCTCCTACGAGCAGTACTTC. This codes for CASSFGTGSSYEQYF.

Many counts were recorded for this clonotype. The rearrangement uses TRBV2 and TRBJ2-5; D is uncertain. Germline V gene sequence: CDR1 SNHLY, CDR2 FYNNEI. The CDR3 loop spans 14 amino acids. Between the trimmed V and J ends, which lost 6 bases and 1 base, there was a span of 12 bases. Here the CDR3 reads CASSPGPFQETQYF. CDR3 coding DNA: TGTGCCAGCAGCCCCGGACCCTTCCAAGAGACCCAGTACTTC. Drawing the rest from reference TRBV2 and TRBJ2-5, the complete variable domain is EPEVTQTPSHQVTQMGQEVILRCVPISNHLYFYWYRQILGQKVEFLVSFYNNEISEKSEIFDDQFSVERPDGSNFTLKIRSTKLEDSAMYFCASSPGPFQETQYFGPGTRLLVL.

Regarding this clonotype: The junction and the germline gene differ at one end; a read error may be behind it. CDR3 nucleotide sequence: TGTGCCAGTAGTAAGGACATACAAGAGACCCAGTGCTTC. Protein product: CASSKDIQETQCF. The chain joins TRBV19 to TRBJ2-1; a possible D gene is TRBD1 (5 bases). Germline V gene sequence: CDR1 LNHDA, CDR2 SQIVND (reference sequence). There are 13 residues in the CDR3.

The rearrangement uses TRBV5-6 and TRBJ2-5; possibly TRBD2 for D (5 bases). The length of the CDR3 is 14 residues. V gave up 1 base and J gave up 4 bases, with 11 bases separating them. Germline values: CDR1 SGHDT, CDR2 YYEEEE. The CDR3 is CASSLLAPGETQYF. The CDR3, as DNA: TGTGCCAGCAGCTTGCTAGCACCGGGAGAGACCCAGTACTTC. The variable domain in full, with the rest retrieved from reference TRBV5-6 and TRBJ2-5, is DAGVTQSPTHLIKTRGQQVTLRCSPKSGHDTVSWYQQALGQGPQFIFQYYEEEERQRGNFPDRFSGHQFPNYSSELNVNALLLGDSALYLCASSLLAPGETQYFGPGTRLLVL.

This clonotype was seen a handful of times. DNA for the CDR3: TGTGCCAGCAGCCAAGATACCCCGGGAGTCCCGAACACCGGGGAGCTGTTTTTT. This sequence encodes CASSQDTPGVPNTGELFF. This chain uses TRBV3-1 with TRBJ2-2, with D perhaps TRBD2 (6 bases). Looked up from germline, CDR1 is LGHDT and CDR2 is YNNKEL (reference sequence). The CDR3 covers 18 residues. Trimming left V 0 bases short and J 0 bases short, with 14 bases between.

This clonotype was recorded at least ten times. The genes are TRBV2 and TRBJ1-4; possible D gene TRBD1, 6 bases. Germline V CDR1 and CDR2: SNHLY, FYNNEI. The V end was cut by 4 bases, the J end by 5 bases, with 11 bases between. The CDR3 extends over 14 amino acids. CDR3 loop: CASSADRANEKLFF. The DNA of the CDR3 is TGTGCCAGCAGTGCGGACAGAGCAAATGAAAAACTGTTTTTT.

This clonotype was counted at least ten times. The chain uses TRBV24-1 and TRBJ2-5; no firm D call. Between the trimmed V and J ends, which lost 5 bases and 5 bases, there was a span of 8 bases. The CDR3 consists of 12 residues. The germline CDR1 and CDR2 sequences are KGHDR and SFDVKD. The CDR3 coding sequence is TGTGCCACCAGTGGAGGTGACGAGACCCAGTACTTC. The encoded protein is CATSGGDETQYF.

The V call is TRBV11-3, the J call TRBJ2-1; 9 bases match TRBD1. The germline CDR1 and CDR2 sequences are SGHNT and YENEEA. Germline trimming cut 5 bases from V and 8 bases from J; bases unmatched to any gene: 13. The CDR3 loop spans 16 amino acids. The CDR3 sequence: CASSLRSGTGFDEQFF. CDR3 coding DNA: TGTGCCAGCAGCCTGAGGTCCGGGACAGGGTTTGATGAGCAGTTCTTC.

This clonotype was counted only a few times. J is TRBJ2-1 and V is TRBV18, with 10 bases matching TRBD2. The CDR3 extends over 18 amino acids. CDR1 and CDR2 (germline): KGHSH, LQKENI. The J segment lost 4 bases and the V segment lost 2 bases, leaving 11 bases of the junction unmatched. The CDR3 nucleotides read TGTGCCAGCTCACCAATGACCGGGACTAGCGTTTCGTACAATGAGCAGTTCTTC. This sequence encodes CASSPMTGTSVSYNEQFF. Together with reference TRBV18 and TRBJ2-1, the CDR3 gives the full variable domain: NAGVMQNPRHLVRRRGQEARLRCSPMKGHSHVYWYRQLPEEGLKFMVYLQKENIIDESGMPKERFSAEFPKEGPSILRIQQVVRGDSAAYFCASSPMTGTSVSYNEQFFGPGTRLTVL.

This clonotype was counted between two and nine times. The rearrangement uses TRBV7-9 and TRBJ2-7; 14 nucleotides align to TRBD2. This CDR3 region has 16 residues. CDR1 and CDR2 from the germline V gene are SEHNR and FQNEAQ (reference sequence). V dropped 5 bases and J dropped 5; count of bases not matched to a gene: 8. The CDR3 region has the DNA TGTGCCAGCAGCGCCCGGACTAGCGGGAGGTTCCACGAGCAGTACTTC. The encoded protein is CASSARTSGRFHEQYF.

This clonotype was seen at least ten times. The V gene is TRBV3-1, the J gene TRBJ2-3; D is uncertain. The CDR3 is 15 amino acids. Trimming removed 6 bases from V and 0 bases from J, with 13 bases in between. From germline, CDR1 is LGHDT and CDR2 YNNKEL (reference sequence). CDR3 loop: CASRRSGSSTDTQYF. Written as DNA, the CDR3 is TGTGCCAGCAGACGGTCTGGGTCCAGCACAGATACGCAGTATTTT.

Concerning this clonotype itself: This clone may be a read error of a much larger clone one base away. This chain connects TRBV7-9 to TRBJ2-2; D might be TRBD1 or TRBD2, each matching 5 bases. The CDR3 extends over 15 amino acids. V was clipped by 1 base and J by 3 bases, with 9 bases between them. Per the germline V gene, CDR1 is SEHNR and CDR2 is FQNEAQ (reference sequence). CDR3 sequence reads: CASSLGGRDTGELFF. The DNA of the CDR3 is TGTGCCAGCAGCTTAGGGGGACGGGACACCGGGGAGCTGTTTTTT.

Points on this clonotype: A much larger clone differs by one base, so this may be a read error. Likely a read error: the CDR3 ends without its conserved phenylalanine or tryptophan. The chain uses TRBV20-1 and TRBJ1-4; 7 bases are shared with TRBD1. Germline V gene sequence: CDR1 DFQATT, CDR2 SNEGSKA (reference sequence). V lost 0 bases to trimming and J lost 3 bases; unmatched junction nucleotides: 7. The CDR3 spans 16 residues. The CDR3 is CSARDTSRGSNEKLFS. Here the CDR3 DNA reads TGCAGTGCTAGAGATACGAGCAGGGGGTCTAATGAAAAACTGTTTTCT.

This clonotype was observed at least ten times. The chain combines TRBV20-1 with TRBJ2-7; D perhaps matches TRBD1 (5 bases). This CDR3 region has 13 residues. In germline, CDR1 is DFQATT, CDR2 SNEGSKA (reference sequence). With 4 bases removed from V and 4 bases from J, the gap between germline ends came to 14 bases. The CDR3 here is CSAKGVRMYEQYF. In DNA, the CDR3 is TGCAGTGCTAAAGGGGTCCGAATGTACGAGCAGTACTTC.